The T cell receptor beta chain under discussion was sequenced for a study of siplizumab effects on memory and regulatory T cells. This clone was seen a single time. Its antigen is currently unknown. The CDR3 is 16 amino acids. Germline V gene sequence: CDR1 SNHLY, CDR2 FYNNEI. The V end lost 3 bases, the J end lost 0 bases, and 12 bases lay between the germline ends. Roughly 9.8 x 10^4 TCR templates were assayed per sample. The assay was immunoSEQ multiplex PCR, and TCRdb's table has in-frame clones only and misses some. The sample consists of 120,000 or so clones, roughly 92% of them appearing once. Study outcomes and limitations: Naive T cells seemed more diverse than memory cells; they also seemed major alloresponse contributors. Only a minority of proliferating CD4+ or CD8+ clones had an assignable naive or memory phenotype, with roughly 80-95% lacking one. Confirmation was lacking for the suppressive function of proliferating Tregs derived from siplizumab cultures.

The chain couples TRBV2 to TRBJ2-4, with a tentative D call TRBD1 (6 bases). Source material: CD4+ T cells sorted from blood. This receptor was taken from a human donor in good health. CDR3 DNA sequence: TGTGCCAGCAGTGAGGGGGCGGTAATAGCCAAAAACATTCAGTACTTC. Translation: CASSEGAVIAKNIQYF.